These T cell receptor beta chains were read from a single sample in a study of T cells in Graves' hyperthyroidism and ophthalmopathy. TCRdb independently ran MiXCR on the multiplex PCR reads; one entry per CDR3 protein. The sample carries a few hundred thousand distinct CDR3 sequences, approximately 18% recorded once. The sample taken for sequencing was blood. The receptors originated from a young man with Graves' ophthalmopathy. Both conserved end residues are part of each CDR3. The D gene is left open where the match is weak. Clone sizes are given selectively: once, few, many, or a class where the clone is expanded.

D,size,length,J,V,CDR3,DNA
.,.,13,TRBJ2-1,TRBV12-3/TRBV12-4,CASTLGQYNEQFF,TGTGCCAGCACTTTAGGACAGTACAATGAGCAGTTCTTC
.,.,15,TRBJ1-3,TRBV5-1,CASSLVAGSGNTIYF,TGCGCCAGCAGCTTGGTGGCGGGCTCTGGAAACACCATATATTTT
TRBD1,many,16,TRBJ1-5,TRBV9,CASSVGSGQSNQPQHF,TGTGCCAGCAGCGTAGGTTCGGGACAGAGCAATCAGCCCCAGCATTTT
TRBD2,many,18,TRBJ2-1,TRBV11-2,CASSPWTSGGAGYNEQFF,TGTGCCAGCAGCCCTTGGACTAGCGGGGGGGCCGGTTACAATGAGCAGTTCTTC
TRBD1,.,12,TRBJ1-6,TRBV6-1,CASSSFRGALHF,TGTGCCAGCAGTTCGTTCAGGGGGGCCCTCCACTTT
.,few,14,TRBJ2-1,TRBV6-2/TRBV6-3,CASGTLYPRNEQFF,TGTGCCAGCGGGACCCTATATCCGAGGAATGAGCAGTTCTTC
.,.,14,TRBJ1-2,TRBV19,CASSIGTDNRGYTF,TGTGCCAGTAGTATAGGCACGGACAATCGAGGCTACACCTTC
.,.,16,TRBJ1-5,TRBV6-1,CASSEGPSRGGQPQHF,TGTGCCAGCAGTGAGGGACCTTCCCGAGGAGGTCAGCCCCAGCATTTT
.,many,13,TRBJ2-2,TRBV12-3/TRBV12-4,CASSPAVPGELFF,TGTGCCAGCAGCCCAGCAGTTCCCGGGGAGCTGTTTTTT
.,.,15,TRBJ1-4,TRBV7-9,CASSFQGATNEKLFF,TGTGCCAGCAGCTTCCAGGGAGCAACTAATGAAAAACTGTTTTTT
TRBD1,few,12,TRBJ1-4,TRBV29-1,CSVVGGAGKLFF,TGCAGCGTCGTAGGGGGCGCGGGAAAACTGTTTTTT
.,few,15,TRBJ1-4,TRBV6-5,CASSFRWRGGEKLFF,TGTGCCAGCAGTTTTCGATGGAGGGGGGGTGAAAAACTGTTTTTT
.,many,15,TRBJ2-3,TRBV7-9,CASSPKRRFTDTQYF,TGTGCCAGCAGCCCAAAGAGGAGGTTTACAGATACGCAGTATTTT
.,many,12,TRBJ2-7,TRBV3-1,CASSREGYEQYF,TGTGCCAGCAGCCGTGAAGGGTACGAGCAGTACTTC
TRBD1,many,17,TRBJ1-2,TRBV12-3/TRBV12-4,CASSWAAGTGGIYGYTF,TGTGCCAGCAGTTGGGCTGCCGGGACAGGGGGCATCTATGGCTACACCTTC
TRBD1,.,14,TRBJ2-3,TRBV9,CASSPGQAADTQYF,TGTGCCAGCAGCCCAGGACAGGCTGCAGATACGCAGTATTTT
.,many,14,TRBJ1-2,TRBV6-6,CASSYSGTAVGYTF,TGTGCCAGCAGTTACTCCGGGACCGCTGTGGGCTACACCTTC
TRBD1,many,13,TRBJ1-1,TRBV20-1,CSARGDRSTEAFF,TGCAGTGCCAGGGGGGACAGAAGTACTGAAGCTTTCTTT
.,many,14,TRBJ2-7,TRBV3-1,CASSGGVKGYEQYF,TGTGCCAGCAGCGGGGGCGTGAAGGGCTACGAGCAGTACTTC
.,.,14,TRBJ1-5,TRBV28,CASTGGGGDQPQHF,TGTGCCAGCACCGGCGGGGGCGGGGATCAGCCCCAGCATTTT
.,many,13,TRBJ1-2,TRBV3-1,CASSQEGNYGYTF,TGTGCCAGCAGCCAAGAGGGGAACTATGGCTACACCTTC
.,.,13,TRBJ1-2,TRBV7-6,CASSPGWVNGYTF,TGTGCCAGCAGTCCCGGGTGGGTAAATGGCTACACCTTC
TRBD1,many,13,TRBJ2-7,TRBV7-2,CASSLGTAFGQYF,TGTGCCAGCAGCTTGGGGACAGCTTTTGGGCAGTACTTC
.,many,12,TRBJ1-2,TRBV24-1,CATSTTGSGYTF,TGTGCCACCAGTACTACAGGGAGTGGCTACACCTTC
.,many,13,TRBJ2-7,TRBV20-1,CSARVQPWWEQYF,TGCAGTGCTAGAGTCCAGCCCTGGTGGGAGCAGTACTTC
.,few,14,TRBJ1-2,TRBV27,CASRRRGRGHGYTF,TGTGCCAGCCGCCGGCGGGGTCGTGGGCATGGCTACACCTTC
.,few,11,TRBJ2-1,TRBV7-9,CASSWSYEQFF,TGTGCCAGCAGCTGGAGTTATGAGCAGTTCTTC
.,many,13,TRBJ1-2,TRBV18,CASSPPDQGGYTF,TGTGCCAGCTCACCACCCGACCAAGGTGGCTACACCTTC
.,many,8,TRBJ1-1,TRBV2,CASTEAFF,TGTGCCAGCACTGAAGCTTTCTTT
TRBD1,.,15,TRBJ2-7,TRBV6-1,CASSERGTGAYEQYF,TGTGCCAGCAGTGAGCGGGGGACAGGGGCCTACGAGCAGTACTTC
TRBD2,few,16,TRBJ2-1,TRBV6-9,CASSSPGGSSYNEQFF,TGTGCCAGCAGTTCACCGGGGGGTAGCTCCTACAATGAGCAGTTCTTC
.,.,15,TRBJ2-7,TRBV4-1,CASSAGGISSYEQYF,TGCGCCAGCAGCGCCGGGGGCATTAGCTCCTACGAGCAGTACTTC
.,.,15,TRBJ1-3,TRBV7-9,CASSPIKGVGNTIYF,TGTGCCAGCAGCCCCATTAAAGGGGTCGGAAACACCATATATTTT
.,many,15,TRBJ2-6,TRBV28,CASSDGSSGANVLTF,TGTGCCAGCTCGGACGGGAGCTCTGGGGCCAACGTCCTGACTTTC
.,many,15,TRBJ2-7,TRBV6-1,CASRIYRDDSYEQYF,TGTGCCAGCAGAATCTACAGGGACGATTCCTACGAGCAGTACTTC
.,many,14,TRBJ2-7,TRBV2,CASSLSLGAYEQYF,TGTGCCAGTAGTCTGTCATTGGGGGCCTACGAGCAGTACTTC
TRBD2,.,18,TRBJ2-2,TRBV7-3,CASSPSVSGGLITGELFF,TGTGCCAGCAGCCCCTCGGTGAGCGGGGGCCTTATCACCGGGGAGCTGTTTTTT
.,many,14,TRBJ2-3,TRBV5-6,CASSLASSTDTQYF,TGTGCCAGCAGCTTGGCGTCTAGCACAGATACGCAGTATTTT
.,few,14,TRBJ1-4,TRBV12-3/TRBV12-4,CASSFGLPAEKLFF,TGTGCCAGCAGTTTCGGCCTCCCGGCGGAAAAACTGTTTTTT
TRBD1,.,16,TRBJ1-1,TRBV20-1,CSASRGVLGIGTEAFF,TGCAGTGCTAGCAGGGGGGTGTTGGGAATAGGCACTGAAGCTTTCTTT
.,.,15,TRBJ1-6,TRBV5-6,CASSLELGRGSPLHF,TGTGCCAGCAGCTTGGAACTGGGACGTGGTTCACCCCTCCACTTT
.,many,12,TRBJ1-2,TRBV20-1,CSARPEDYGYTF,TGCAGTGCTAGACCGGAGGACTATGGCTACACCTTC
TRBD2,few,18,TRBJ2-5,TRBV12-3/TRBV12-4,CASSPPGLAGAPQETQYF,TGTGCCAGCAGTCCCCCGGGACTAGCGGGGGCGCCCCAAGAGACCCAGTACTTC
.,few,16,TRBJ2-3,TRBV24-1,CATGPGAFSSTDTQYF,TGTGCCACCGGCCCGGGGGCTTTCTCTAGCACAGATACGCAGTATTTT
TRBD1,few,12,TRBJ2-7,TRBV20-1,CSAADRGREQYF,TGCAGTGCCGCGGACAGGGGTCGTGAGCAGTACTTC
.,many,12,TRBJ1-1,TRBV28,CASSLNGRAAFF,TGTGCCAGCAGTTTAAACGGCAGGGCAGCTTTCTTT
TRBD1,.,15,TRBJ2-5,TRBV5-1,CASGTGTAWRETQYF,TGCGCCAGCGGGACCGGGACAGCCTGGAGAGAGACCCAGTACTTC
.,few,15,TRBJ2-3,TRBV6-5,CASSYSRGSLDTQYF,TGTGCCAGCAGTTACTCCCGTGGGAGTTTGGATACGCAGTATTTT
TRBD2,.,17,TRBJ2-2,TRBV9,CASSPPLRRGGIGELFF,TGTGCCAGCAGCCCTCCTCTAAGGCGGGGGGGCATCGGGGAGCTGTTTTTT
TRBD1,.,13,TRBJ2-7,TRBV12-3/TRBV12-4,CASRGDRFYEQYF,TGTGCCAGCAGAGGGGACAGGTTCTACGAGCAGTACTTC
TRBD1,few,14,TRBJ1-4,TRBV7-9,CASSDRGGGEKLFF,TGTGCCAGCAGCGACAGGGGTGGTGGTGAAAAACTGTTTTTT